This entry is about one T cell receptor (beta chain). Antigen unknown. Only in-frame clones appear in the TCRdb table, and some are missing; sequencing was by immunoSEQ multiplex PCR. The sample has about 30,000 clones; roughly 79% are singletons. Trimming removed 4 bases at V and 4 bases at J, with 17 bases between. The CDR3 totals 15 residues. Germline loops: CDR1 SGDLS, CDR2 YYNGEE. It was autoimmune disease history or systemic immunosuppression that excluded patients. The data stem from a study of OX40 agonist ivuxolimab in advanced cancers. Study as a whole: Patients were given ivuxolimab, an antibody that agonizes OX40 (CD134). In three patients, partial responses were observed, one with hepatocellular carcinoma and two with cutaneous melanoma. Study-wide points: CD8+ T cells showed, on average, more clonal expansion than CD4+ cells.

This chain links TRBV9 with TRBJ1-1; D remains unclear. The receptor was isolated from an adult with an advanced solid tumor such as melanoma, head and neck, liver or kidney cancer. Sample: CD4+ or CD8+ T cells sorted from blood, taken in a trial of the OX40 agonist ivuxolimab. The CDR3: CASSPSDWTGTEAFF. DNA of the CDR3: TGTGCCAGCAGCCCCTCGGATTGGACCGGCACTGAAGCTTTCTTT. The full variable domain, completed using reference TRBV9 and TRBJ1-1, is DSGVTQTPKHLITATGQRVTLRCSPRSGDLSVYWYQQSLDQGLQFLIQYYNGEERAKGNILERFSAQQFPDLHSELNLSSLELGDSALYFCASSPSDWTGTEAFFGQGTRLTVV.